These 27 T cell receptor beta chains share one sample of origin, sequenced in a study of T cells after yellow fever vaccination. One entry per CDR3 protein results from TCRdb running MiXCR on the 5' RACE reads. Of about 500,000 distinct CDR3 sequences listed, 17% are singletons. The sequenced sample was PBMCs, obtained more than 4 days after the first yellow fever vaccination. The receptors derive from a young man who received the YFV17D yellow fever vaccine.

This clonotype occurred many times. The chain couples TRBV2 to TRBJ2-2, with a tentative D call TRBD1 (5 bases). The CDR3 covers 16 residues. Germline V CDR1 and CDR2: SNHLY, FYNNEI. Trimming shortened V by 3 bases and J by 0 bases, and 11 bases separated the two germline ends. The CDR3 loop reads CASSDEQASNTGELFF. CDR3 DNA sequence: TGTGCCAGCAGTGATGAACAGGCTTCGAACACCGGGGAGCTGTTTTTT.

J is TRBJ2-7 and V is TRBV30, with D possibly being TRBD1 (6 bases). V gave up 1 base and J gave up 3 bases, with 7 bases separating them. Looked up from germline, CDR1 is GTSNPN and CDR2 is SVGIG (reference sequence). The CDR3 contains 12 residues. The CDR3 sequence is CAWSEQGYEQYF. CDR3 bases: TGTGCCTGGAGTGAACAGGGCTACGAGCAGTACTTC.

Only a few counts were recorded for this clonotype. The rearrangement links TRBV4-1 to TRBJ2-5; D gene ambiguous. Trimming took 0 bases from V and 1 from J, leaving 9 bases between them. CDR3 size: 15 residues. Germline CDR1 and CDR2: MGHRA and YSYEKL. In DNA, the CDR3 is TGCGCCAGCAGCCAAGATGGGGTGGGCCAAGAGACCCAGTACTTC. Protein sequence: CASSQDGVGQETQYF.

The rearrangement joins TRBV6-5 to TRBJ2-3; 9 bases agree with TRBD2. V shed 4 bases, J shed 3 bases, and the junction held 5 bases outside the gene matches. The CDR3 covers 15 residues. Germline CDR1 MNHEY, CDR2 SVGAGI. In nucleotides, the CDR3 is TGTGCCAGCAGTTCCCCTAGCGGGACAACAGATACGCAGTATTTT. Translation: CASSSPSGTTDTQYF.

The CDR3 DNA sequence: TGTGCCAGCAGTGAATACCCAGGGTATGGCTACACCTTC. This encodes CASSEYPGYGYTF. The chain couples TRBV25-1 to TRBJ1-2; D possibly corresponds to TRBD1 (5 bases). Germline V gene sequence: CDR1 MGHDK, CDR2 SYGVNS. V gave up 0 bases and J gave up 5 bases, with 7 bases separating them. There are 13 residues in the CDR3.

This clonotype has just a few counts. This chain connects TRBV29-1 to TRBJ2-7; a possible D gene is TRBD2 (5 bases). The V gene's germline CDR1 is SQVTM and CDR2 ANQGSEA. Trimming removed 0 bases from V and 3 bases from J, with 9 bases in between. The CDR3 is 13 residues long. CDR3 in amino acids: CSVEERGLYEQYF. The CDR3 DNA sequence: TGCAGCGTTGAAGAAAGAGGGCTCTACGAGCAGTACTTC.

This chain links TRBV5-6 with TRBJ1-6; 8 bases line up with TRBD1. The V and J ends lost 4 bases and 6 bases, in that order; junction bases with no gene match: 6. The CDR3 has 15 amino acids. CDR1 and CDR2 from the germline V gene are SGHDT and YYEEEE. DNA of the CDR3: TGTGCCAGCAGCATCCGGGACAGGAGTAATTCACCCCTCCACTTT. Translated: CASSIRDRSNSPLHF.

This clonotype was found a few times. This sequence joins TRBV10-3 and TRBJ2-2, with 8 bases identical to TRBD2. This CDR3 spans 15 amino acids. Germline V gene sequence: CDR1 ENHRY, CDR2 SYGVKD. J lost 4 bases, V lost 10 bases, and 11 bases had no gene match. The CDR3 DNA reads TGTGCCACCAGGAGTAGCGGGGAGCGCACCGGGGAGCTGTTTTTT. This sequence encodes CATRSSGERTGELFF.

This clonotype showed up just a few times. The junction shows a germline mismatch at one end, possibly a read error. The CDR3 loop is CASSLDRVSYNEQFF. CDR3 nucleotide sequence: TGCGCCAGCAGTTTGGACAGGGTCTCCTACAATGAGCAGTTCTTC. V is TRBV5-1 and J is TRBJ2-1, with 8 bases lining up with TRBD1. In germline, CDR1 is SGHRS, CDR2 YFSETQ. There are 15 residues in the CDR3.

The chain links TRBV4-1 to TRBJ1-4; unclear D gene. The V gene's germline CDR1 is MGHRA and CDR2 YSYEKL. CDR3 length: 15 residues. The ends were cut back, 0 bases at V and 8 bases at J, with 13 bases in the middle. The CDR3 reads CASSQDPGSGEKLFF. The CDR3, as DNA: TGCGCCAGCAGCCAAGACCCGGGGAGTGGGGAAAAACTGTTTTTT.

This chain joins TRBV6-2 or TRBV6-3 and TRBJ2-7; 12 bases match TRBD2. The V gene end was trimmed by 8 bases and the J gene end by 6 bases; junction bases not matched to a gene: 5. This CDR3 spans 13 amino acids. CDR1 is MNHEY and CDR2 is SVGEGT in the germline V gene. The CDR3 nucleotides read TGTGCCAGCCAGACTAGCGGGGGTTTCGAGCAGTACGTC. Translated: CASQTSGGFEQYV.

This chain joins TRBV11-2 and TRBJ2-5; 11 bases match TRBD1. This CDR3 region has 18 residues. Trimming removed 5 bases from V and 6 bases from J; junction bases left unmatched: 17. Germline V gives CDR1 SGHAT, CDR2 FQNNGV. The CDR3 sequence: CASSKGAGQGAVSKTQYF. The CDR3 DNA reads as TGTGCCAGCAGCAAAGGTGCAGGACAGGGGGCGGTTTCAAAGACCCAGTACTTC.

The chain couples TRBV2 to TRBJ2-3, with 8 bases lining up with TRBD2. With 4 bases clipped from V and 4 bases from J, the junction kept 4 bases outside the gene matches. CDR1 and CDR2 from the germline V gene are SNHLY and FYNNEI. CDR3 length: 14 amino acids. This CDR3 is CASSAGGAPDTQYF. The CDR3 nucleotides are TGTGCCAGCAGTGCCGGGGGGGCCCCAGATACGCAGTATTTT.

This rearrangement joins TRBV6-2 or TRBV6-3 to TRBJ2-7, with 7 bases aligning to TRBD2. Germline V gene sequence: CDR1 MNHEY, CDR2 SVGEGT. Trimming at V came to 9 bases and at J to 0 bases, leaving 11 bases not matched to a gene. The CDR3 runs 15 residues. The CDR3 spells CASTGLGQVSYEQYV. In DNA, the CDR3 is TGTGCCAGTACCGGACTAGGGCAAGTCTCCTACGAGCAGTACGTC.

This clonotype was recorded at least ten times. The chain links TRBV7-2 to TRBJ2-3; TRBD2 matches at 12 bases. The CDR3 sequence is 17 residues long. Trimming took 5 bases from V and 0 from J; bases not matched to a gene: 6. Germline V gives CDR1 SGHTA, CDR2 FQGNSA. The CDR3 loop is CASSPRTSGASTDTQYF. As DNA, the CDR3 is TGTGCCAGCAGCCCAAGGACTAGCGGGGCTAGCACAGATACGCAGTATTTT.

This clonotype came up a few times. This rearrangement joins TRBV7-2 to TRBJ2-7; the D gene is possibly TRBD2 (7 bases). The CDR3 totals 15 residues. Trimming took off 1 base at V and 1 base at J, with 11 bases between the two ends. Germline CDR1 reads SGHTA; CDR2 reads FQGNSA. The chain's CDR3 is CASSLEGGGSYEQYF. The CDR3 bases are TGTGCCAGCAGCTTAGAGGGGGGGGGATCCTACGAGCAGTACTTC.

This clonotype appeared many times. This chain links TRBV7-8 with TRBJ2-2; tentatively, D is TRBD2 (6 bases). The germline V and J ends were trimmed by 2 bases and 5 bases, with 9 bases remaining between them. The length of the CDR3 is 14 residues. CDR1 and CDR2 (germline): SGHVS, FQNEAQ. CDR3 region: CASSLIGGTGELFF. Here the CDR3 DNA reads TGTGCCAGCAGCTTAATCGGGGGAACCGGGGAGCTGTTTTTT.

This clonotype was detected a few times. This chain uses TRBV18 with TRBJ2-3; the D is unclear. Trimming removed 3 bases from V and 6 bases from J, with 10 bases in between. CDR3 length: 13 amino acids. Germline CDR1 KGHSH, CDR2 LQKENI. The CDR3 is CASSPFTADTQYF. CDR3 coding DNA: TGTGCCAGCTCACCCTTTACCGCGGATACGCAGTATTTT.

The chain combines TRBV6-1 with TRBJ1-1; the D gene is possibly TRBD1 (5 bases). The CDR3 runs to 15 residues. Trimming stripped 2 bases from V and 5 bases from J, with 15 bases between. CDR1 and CDR2 (germline): MNHNS, SASEGT. In DNA form, the CDR3 reads TGTGCCAGCAGTGAAACAGGCAGGGTATGGACTGAAGCTTTCTTT. Translating gives CASSETGRVWTEAFF.

The V gene is TRBV3-1, the J gene TRBJ2-7; 9 positions agree with TRBD1. Losses at the gene ends were 4 bases for V and 5 bases for J; bases not matched to a gene: 9. Germline CDR1 is LGHDT and CDR2 is YNNKEL (reference sequence). The CDR3 runs 15 residues. The CDR3: CASSPRDRAFDEQYF. For the CDR3, the DNA is TGTGCCAGCAGCCCCCGGGACAGGGCATTTGACGAGCAGTACTTC.

The chain uses TRBV12-3 or TRBV12-4 and TRBJ2-1, with TRBD2 identical over 8 bases. CDR3 length equals 14 residues. V dropped 3 bases and J dropped 9; count of bases not matched to a gene: 7. CDR3 DNA sequence: TGTGCCAGCAGTTTGCCCCACGGGGGGGGTGAGCAGTTCTTC. This sequence encodes CASSLPHGGGEQFF.

This clonotype was seen a few times. The chain has TRBV7-2 and TRBJ1-5; tentatively, D is TRBD1 (6 bases). This CDR3 has 15 amino acids. The germline V gene encodes CDR1 SGHTA and CDR2 FQGNSA. Trimming left V 5 bases short and J 5 bases short, with 16 bases between. Written as DNA, the CDR3 is TGTGCCAGCAGCGAAGCCGGGACAACTTATCAGCCCCAGCATTTT. Translating gives CASSEAGTTYQPQHF.

This clonotype was found a few times. This chain uses TRBV5-1 with TRBJ2-3, with D perhaps matching TRBD1 or TRBD2 (5 bases each). Trimming shortened V by 4 bases and J by 3 bases, and 18 bases separated the two germline ends. The germline V gene encodes CDR1 SGHRS and CDR2 YFSETQ. The CDR3 is made up of 16 amino acids. CDR3: CASSPGRRPGTDTQYF. The CDR3 nucleotides read TGCGCCAGCAGCCCGGGACGTCGGCCTGGGACAGATACGCAGTATTTT.

This clonotype occurred a few times. The chain links TRBV27 to TRBJ1-6, with D unresolved. Trimming left V 2 bases short and J 7 bases short, with 6 bases between. The CDR3 sequence is 13 residues long. Germline V gene data show CDR1 as MNHEY and CDR2 as SMNVEV (reference sequence). The CDR3 nucleotides read TGTGCCAGCAGTTTACTGTCAAATTCACCCCTCCACTTT. Protein sequence: CASSLLSNSPLHF.

The rearrangement joins TRBV19 to TRBJ2-2, with 8 nucleotides matching TRBD1. V dropped 5 bases and J dropped 4; count of bases not matched to a gene: 12. Germline CDR1 LNHDA, CDR2 SQIVND (reference sequence). This CDR3 is 17 amino acids long. CDR3 loop: CASSPLPGTGFTGELFF. DNA for the CDR3: TGTGCCAGTAGTCCTCTGCCCGGGACAGGATTCACCGGGGAGCTGTTTTTT.

The chain joins TRBV5-1 to TRBJ1-1, with D possibly being TRBD1 (5 bases). In germline, CDR1 is SGHRS, CDR2 YFSETQ. The CDR3 is 14 amino acids. The V end was cut by 5 bases, the J end by 5 bases, with 16 bases between. For the CDR3, the DNA is TGCGCCAGCAGAGGGGCACCCCGAGCGACTGAAGCTTTCTTT. This sequence encodes CASRGAPRATEAFF.

The V gene is TRBV4-3, the J gene TRBJ2-1; TRBD2 matches at 7 bases. The J segment lost 12 bases and the V segment lost 0 bases, leaving 5 bases of the junction unmatched. CDR3 length equals 13 residues. Per the germline V gene, CDR1 is LGHNA and CDR2 is YSLEER. The CDR3 region is CASSQDTGGGQFF. CDR3 in DNA: TGCGCCAGCAGCCAAGATACGGGGGGTGGGCAGTTCTTC.